This TCR beta chain came from a study of identical twins. Germline CDR1 reads MNHEY; CDR2 reads SMNVEV (reference sequence). CDR3 length: 15 amino acids. The V segment lost 0 bases and the J segment 3 bases; nucleotides outside the gene matches: 5. This clonotype was observed a few times. TCRdb passed the 5' RACE reads through MiXCR, listing each CDR3 protein once. The data show 250,000 to 300,000 distinct CDR3 sequences, nearly 9.5% seen once. The same specimen was also included in a second study, on yellow fever vaccine responses in identical twins.

This TCR was recovered from a woman aged 18 to 35 in good health. The sample was CD8+ T cells sorted from blood. This chain uses TRBV27 with TRBJ2-7; 7 bases align to TRBD2. The DNA of the CDR3 is TGTGCCAGCAGTTTATCGTTCACGGGAGGCTACGAGCAGTACTTC. The encoded protein is CASSLSFTGGYEQYF.